This TCR beta chain was sequenced during a study of cytomegalovirus exposure and HLA in healthy donors. In the study overall: Unique TCRs from HLA-typed donors, roughly 87 million of them, were held in an early data release. Study results and limitations: In presence/absence analyses, roughly uniform sequencing depth across donors was assumed. Later on, a genetic analysis was performed. It linked a missense variant in DCLRE1C with V- and J-gene trimming of TCR beta.

The PCR was carried out with 60 Vbeta primers and 13 Jbeta primers. Only in-frame clones appear in the TCRdb table, and some are missing; sequencing was by immunoSEQ multiplex PCR. The sample has about 180,000 clones; about 85% are singletons. Donors sampled were nominally healthy, though unrecorded immune exposures were likely. The table lists this clone with a count of one. The antigen is unknown. One junction end disagrees with the germline gene, perhaps due to a read error. Germline V gene data show CDR1 as MNHNS and CDR2 as SASEGT. This CDR3 is 12 amino acids long. Sequenced input: PBMCs. This sequence originates from a girl aged 10 to 17 in good health and CMV-seropositive. The rearrangement links TRBV6-1 to TRBJ2-7, with D perhaps matching TRBD2 (5 bases). CDR3 DNA: TGTGCCAGCAGGGACTTCTCCAACGAGCAGTACTTC. It specifies CASRDFSNEQYF.